Below are 19 T cell receptor beta chains sequenced from a single sample in a study of response to subunit inactivated influenza vaccine (dated by TCRdb to 2016 to 2019). The library was built by means of RT-PCR. Reads for this sample came from an Illumina HiSeq 2500. TCRdb passed the public sequencing reads through fastp at Q25 and MiXCR, retaining productive beta sequences. Duplicate CDR3 protein sequences are folded into a single record with the most common DNA and genes. This sample gives roughly 780,000 distinct CDR3 sequences in total; about 18% of them show up just once. The ten largest make up about 11% of the sample. This sample comprised PBMCs from blood, obtained approximately 5 days after vaccination. Every receptor here comes from a man between 50 and 59 years old who received an inactivated influenza vaccine. Donor details come from another sample of the same person, matched by shared clones.

Ten or more counts support this clonotype. The chain combines TRBV5-1 with TRBJ2-7; the D is unclear. Germline V gene sequence: CDR1 SGHRS, CDR2 YFSETQ. This CDR3 comprises 13 residues. Trimming removed 4 bases at V and 1 base at J, with 9 bases between. CDR3 sequence (DNA): TGCGCCAGCAGCGACCCGCCTTCCTACGAGCAGTACTTC. It yields the protein CASSDPPSYEQYF.

V is TRBV7-9 and J is TRBJ2-1, with a weak D call TRBD2 (6 bases). Germline values: CDR1 SEHNR, CDR2 FQNEAQ (reference sequence). The CDR3 contains 16 residues. Trimming removed 5 bases at V and 6 bases at J, with 20 bases between. CDR3 DNA: TGTGCCAGCAGCCCTCCCGTGGGGCGGGGTGGCAATGAGCAGTTCTTC. The encoded protein is CASSPPVGRGGNEQFF.

In this sample, this clonotype turned up a few times. The chain has TRBV20-1 and TRBJ2-1, with 9 bases identical to TRBD1. The CDR3 is 14 residues long. Per germline, CDR1 DFQATT and CDR2 SNEGSKA (reference sequence). V was pared by 1 base and J by 8 bases, with 6 bases of the junction left unmatched. CDR3 region: CSARAGTGSDEQFF. The CDR3 region has the DNA TGCAGTGCTAGAGCCGGGACAGGGAGCGATGAGCAGTTCTTC.

The CDR3 loop is CASSFQGLWETQYF. In DNA form, the CDR3 reads TGTGCCAGCAGTTTTCAGGGGTTGTGGGAGACCCAGTACTTC. J is TRBJ2-5 and V is TRBV12-3 or TRBV12-4; D possibly corresponds to TRBD1 (6 bases). The CDR3 consists of 14 residues. With 3 bases removed from V and 5 bases from J, the gap between germline ends came to 13 bases.

The sample holds a few counts of this clonotype. CDR3 in DNA: TGCAGTGCTAGAGTCGCTCAACCAACAGATACGCAGTATTTT. Protein: CSARVAQPTDTQYF. The chain is built from TRBV20-1 and TRBJ2-3; D gene ambiguous. Germline-derived CDR1 and CDR2 are DFQATT and SNEGSKA (reference sequence). CDR3 length: 14 residues. V dropped 1 base and J dropped 3 bases, with 11 bases sitting between them.

This clonotype has a handful of counts. The V call is TRBV12-3 or TRBV12-4, the J call TRBJ2-7, with 9 nucleotides matching TRBD2. The CDR3 is made up of 16 amino acids. Unmatched junction bases numbered 8, after V lost 3 bases and J lost 2 bases. CDR3 residues: CASSFFSGGGTYEQYF. The CDR3 DNA reads TGTGCCAGCAGTTTCTTTAGCGGGGGAGGCACCTACGAGCAGTACTTC.

This chain joins TRBV6-5 and TRBJ2-3, with a tentative D call TRBD2 (6 bases). CDR1 MNHEY and CDR2 SVGAGI come from the germline V gene. The CDR3 loop spans 15 amino acids. V gave up 1 base and J gave up 0 bases, with 8 bases separating them. The CDR3 here is CASSYYGTSTDTQYF. CDR3 DNA: TGTGCCAGCAGTTACTACGGGACTAGCACAGATACGCAGTATTTT.

This chain joins TRBV12-3 or TRBV12-4 and TRBJ2-1, with a weak D call TRBD2 (5 bases). The length of the CDR3 is 15 residues. V dropped 3 bases and J dropped 6 bases, with 15 bases sitting between them. As DNA, the CDR3 is TGTGCCAGCAGTTTTATTGAGGGTTTTACCAATGAGCAGTTCTTC. Its translation is CASSFIEGFTNEQFF.

This clonotype was found a few times. The CDR3 bases are TGCAGCGCCGGGGGGCTCTTGTCGTACGAGCAGTACTTC. Translated: CSAGGLLSYEQYF. This chain joins TRBV29-1 and TRBJ2-7, with D maybe TRBD2 (7 bases). Germline V CDR1 and CDR2: SQVTM, ANQGSEA. This CDR3 is 13 amino acids long. Trimming shortened V by 7 bases and J by 4 bases, and 17 bases separated the two germline ends.

This clonotype was recorded at least ten times. The V call is TRBV5-1, the J call TRBJ1-1; 12 bases match TRBD1. The CDR3 is made up of 16 amino acids. CDR1 SGHRS and CDR2 YFSETQ come from the germline V gene. With V trimmed by 4 bases and J by 4 bases, 8 bases remained unmatched. CDR3 bases: TGCGCCAGCAGCCTTTGGGGACAGGGGGCCGGCACTGAAGCTTTCTTT. Translating it yields CASSLWGQGAGTEAFF.

CDR3 sequence reads: CASSSTGLYNEQFF. CDR3 DNA sequence: TGTGCCAGCAGCAGTACGGGACTATACAATGAGCAGTTCTTC. This chain connects TRBV7-2 to TRBJ2-1, with 7 nucleotides matching TRBD2. From germline, CDR1 is SGHTA and CDR2 FQGNSA. Germline trimming cut 5 bases from V and 4 bases from J; bases unmatched to any gene: 5. This CDR3 has 14 residues.

The rearrangement joins TRBV12-3 or TRBV12-4 to TRBJ1-2; 9 bases match TRBD1. This CDR3 has 14 amino acids. Losses at the gene ends were 5 bases for V and 4 bases for J; bases not matched to a gene: 5. The CDR3 nucleotides read TGTGCCAGCAGTATCAAGACAGGGGGCTATGGCTACACCTTC. Translating gives CASSIKTGGYGYTF.

The chain employs TRBV5-1 and TRBJ2-1; 8 bases match TRBD1. CDR3 length equals 17 residues. Trimming removed 0 bases from V and 1 base from J; junction bases left unmatched: 6. CDR1 is SGHRS, CDR2 YFSETQ, per germline. The DNA of the CDR3 is TGCGCCAGCAGCTTGGGAGGTACAGGGGGGTCCTACAATGAGCAGTTCTTC. Translating gives CASSLGGTGGSYNEQFF. Full variable domain (missing parts from reference TRBV5-1 and TRBJ2-1): KAGVTQTPRYLIKTRGQQVTLSCSPISGHRSVSWYQQTPGQGLQFLFEYFSETQRNKGNFPGRFSGRQFSNSRSEMNVSTLELGDSALYLCASSLGGTGGSYNEQFFGPGTRLTVL.

The gene calls are TRBV18 and TRBJ1-6; 8 bases are shared with TRBD1. The CDR3 sequence is 15 residues long. Germline V lookup: CDR1 KGHSH, CDR2 LQKENI. The V segment lost 4 bases and the J segment 7 bases; nucleotides outside the gene matches: 6. CDR3 coding DNA: TGTGCCAGCTCACGAGGACAGGGTTGGAATTCACCCCTCCACTTT. Amino acids: CASSRGQGWNSPLHF.

This clonotype came up a few times. This chain connects TRBV30 to TRBJ2-2; D remains unclear. This CDR3 comprises 13 residues. V was pared by 4 bases and J by 1 base, with 7 bases between. Germline V gene sequence: CDR1 GTSNPN, CDR2 SVGIG (reference sequence). This chain's CDR3 is CAWTPGNTGELFF. The CDR3 region has the DNA TGTGCCTGGACCCCTGGGAACACCGGGGAGCTGTTTTTT.

This clonotype occurred a few times. The rearrangement links TRBV7-6 to TRBJ2-3, with 10 bases matching TRBD2. Germline assignment: CDR1 SGHVS and CDR2 FNYEAQ. Trimming at V came to 1 base and at J to 0 bases, leaving 7 bases not matched to a gene. This CDR3 is 18 amino acids long. CDR3: CASSLESGGALSTDTQYF. For the CDR3, the DNA is TGTGCCAGCAGCTTAGAAAGCGGGGGGGCCCTTAGCACAGATACGCAGTATTTT.

The chain employs TRBV7-9 and TRBJ2-4; D gene ambiguous. The CDR3 extends over 15 amino acids. V lost 5 bases and J lost 1, with 12 bases in between. Germline CDR1 and CDR2: SEHNR and FQNEAQ (reference sequence). The DNA of the CDR3 is TGTGCCAGCAGCCCTCGAGGTACCGCCAAAAACATTCAGTACTTC. Protein sequence: CASSPRGTAKNIQYF.

The genes are TRBV28 and TRBJ2-7; 8 bases are a match to TRBD2. The CDR3 sequence is 16 residues long. Germline V gene sequence: CDR1 MDHEN, CDR2 SYDVKM. Unmatched junction bases numbered 13, after V lost 6 bases and J lost 3 bases. The CDR3 spells CASSPPQRGILYEQYF. The CDR3 coding sequence is TGTGCCAGCAGCCCCCCGCAGCGGGGGATCCTCTACGAGCAGTACTTC.

The rearrangement uses TRBV7-2 and TRBJ2-7; perhaps TRBD1 as D (5 bases). Trimming stripped 1 base from V and 2 bases from J, with 9 bases between. There are 14 residues in the CDR3. Germline CDR1 reads SGHTA; CDR2 reads FQGNSA. The CDR3 spells CASSLDTGTYEQYF. CDR3 coding DNA: TGTGCCAGCAGCTTAGATACAGGAACCTACGAGCAGTACTTC.